Listed here is a single TCR beta chain. The sample originates from a study of cytomegalovirus exposure and HLA in healthy donors. 60 Vbeta and 13 Jbeta primers were used in PCR. Some clones are missing from TCRdb's copy, which holds only in-frame ones; the method was immunoSEQ multiplex PCR. The table records 110,000 or so clones, about 77% of them present only once. Trimming removed 3 bases from V and 8 bases from J; junction bases left unmatched: 3. There are 13 residues in the CDR3. Germline CDR1 is KGHSH and CDR2 is LQKENI. The TCR comes from a woman in her twenties or thirties in good health and CMV-seropositive. Sequencing used PBMCs. This chain connects TRBV18 to TRBJ1-5; TRBD1 agrees at 8 bases. CDR3 loop: CASSPDRDEPQHF. CDR3 nucleotide sequence: TGTGCCAGCTCACCGGACAGGGACGAGCCCCAGCATTTT.